Below, one T cell receptor (beta chain) is given with its context. Its antigen is unknown. No much larger clonotype is one base removed from it; base qualities were not supplied. Library preparation was by the immunoSEQ multiplex PCR assay. A mixture of 60 forward primers for TCR Vbeta segments and 13 reverse primers for TCR Jbeta segments was used in the multiplex PCR. The CDR3 region of rearranged TCR beta genes was amplified from genomic DNA with a multiplex PCR assay. Amplified TCR beta libraries were sequenced as 87-base-pair reads on the Illumina HiSeq System. As for how the authors treated the data: Across the 600 to 700 repertoires, a later analysis counted approximately 75 million unique TCR beta chains, 8.5 million to 12 million of which were shared by at least two donors. To remove PCR and sequencing errors, raw reads were error-corrected and collapsed into unique sequences using a nearest-neighbor algorithm that merged closely related sequences. Alignment of CDR3 sequences to IMGT reference sequences was used to assign V, D and J gene segments. For a sequence to be retained, at least a six-nucleotide match to both a V gene segment and a J gene segment was required. Rearrangements were classified as productive when the CDR3 lacked stop codons and remained in frame with V and J, and all other rearrangements were classified as non-productive. CDR3 was defined by IMGT convention, running from the second conserved V-encoded cysteine to the conserved J-encoded phenylalanine. In an earlier analysis of just under 600 of the donors, sequences lacking an unambiguous match to a single V gene segment were excluded. An earlier analysis of some 500 of the donors classified V segments as functional when productive rearrangements were above 56.7% and as segregating when the standard deviation between donors was above 5%. To diagnose cytomegalovirus status from the catalog of TCR beta chain sequences, a statistical classification framework was built. In a later analysis, TCR nucleotide sequences were compared against IMGT/GENE-DB human TR gene sequences so that V and J genes could be assigned. Using the TCRdist pipeline, a later analysis assigned CDR3 sequences along with most-parsimonious VDJ recombination scenarios. A later analysis defined each TCR beta chain by its CDR3 amino acid sequence plus V-gene family, and excluded reads lacking a unique V-gene family. As a way to deal with suspected cross-contamination and a sequencing artifact, a later analysis dropped 640 or so nucleotide sequences that were highly shared and had low generation probability. For each public chain, a later analysis derived a clonal expansion index from normalized ranks of inferred template counts within each repertoire. Generation probabilities in a later analysis came from a VDJ recombination model fitted to out-of-frame rearrangements, and those results were checked against IGoR. In a later analysis, hypergeometric tests were used to score TCR-TCR, TCR-HLA and TCR-CMV co-occurrence, with a repertoire-size bias correction applied to TCR pairs. False discovery rates were estimated in a later analysis by permuting HLA or CMV assignments 20 times. A later analysis grouped co-occurring TCRs with DBSCAN, adding TCRdist sequence similarity when clustering within HLA-allele-positive subsets. Co-occurrence clustering excluded repertoires with fewer than 30,000 or more than 120,000 public chains, plus five with anomalous nucleotide sharing. The table was pulled from immuneACCESS by TCRdb, which kept in-frame rearrangements only. Such tables lose some clones; where checked, under half of the loss comes from unresolved V genes, and the rest has no known cause. The V and J calls and clone size were taken over from that table, and D and trimming were inferred from the DNA. The table for this sample lists 200,000 or so clones; 82% of them were counted only once. Jointly, the top ten make up around 0.1% of the sample.

The sample is drawn from a study of cytomegalovirus exposure and HLA in healthy donors (dated 2017 in TCRdb). Regarding the study in general: According to an earlier analysis of a few hundred of the donors, some 180 million T cells yielded 117 million unique TCR beta sequences and approximately 300 Gb of sequence data. An early release that covered roughly 600 HLA-typed donors contained approximately 300 gigabases of sequencing data and 85 million to 100 million unique TCR sequences. Among the roughly 400 genotyped donors, around 79% belonged to the genetic ancestry cluster associated with self-reported Caucasian donors. The study was designed to test whether signatures of past pathogen exposure could be identified by cataloging public T cell receptors. Using immunosequencing, the study profiled T cell repertoires from 666 subjects and related those repertoires to cytomegalovirus serostatus. A separate validation cohort of about 110 different subjects was used in addition to the roughly 700-subject first cohort. High-throughput TCR immunosequencing, statistical association of individual TCRs with disease status, and machine learning were combined to predict cytomegalovirus infection status. A later analysis re-analyzed previously published TCR beta repertoires from 550 to 700 donors and added high-resolution HLA genotyping to study TCR occurrence patterns. Rather than using new phenotypic data, the later analysis identified candidate immune exposures from TCR beta sequences and from how often those sequences occurred across donors. An earlier analysis of around 640 of the donors used high-throughput TCR beta sequencing to judge whether each TCR beta V gene segment behaved as functional or pseudogenic. Alongside the repertoire data, information on donor age, sex, ethnicity and CMV serostatus was compiled. In a later genetic analysis, genome-wide SNP genotypes for about 55% of the roughly 700 donors were used, and that subset was treated as a discovery cohort. All discovery cohort repertoires had been generated using a single sequencing platform. Both class I and class II loci were covered by HLA typing, at four-digit resolution. Typing coverage differed by locus: A, B, C, DRB1 and DQB1 were typed in about 629-640 donors, DQA1 in about 500, DPA1 in approximately 600, and DPB1 in just under 490. Four or five DR-DQ haplotypes were handled as single units for association and clustering, since linkage in the cohort was strong. Among some 400 genotyped donors of the cohort, an average of around 240,000 unique TCR beta nucleotide sequences was sequenced per donor, of which about 18% were non-productive.

The germline V gene specifies MGHRA as CDR1 and YSYEKL as CDR2. The CDR3 numbers 17 residues from cysteine through phenylalanine. The retained sequence is limited to the CDR3, 51 bases, with the frame set at the first base. V loses 4 bases, J loses 3 bases, and the germline ends lie 19 bases apart. The cohort comprised 710 or so healthy bone marrow donors. Cohort members were all nominally healthy when sampled, although unrecorded immune exposures were likely present. The donor was CMV seronegative and belonged to the group of over 350 seronegative cohort members. A peripheral blood sample was collected from each donor, and TCR beta sequencing was performed on peripheral blood mononuclear cells. Genomic DNA was extracted from the blood cell samples with the Qiagen DNeasy Blood Extraction Kit. Points the paper makes about the study in general: The study listed around 160 TCR beta chains as associated with cytomegalovirus. The sequencing pipeline was judged likely to have produced a cluster of highly shared sequence variants as a technical artifact. This cohort had only TCR beta chains sequenced, and the lack of alpha or paired-chain data limited which features could be detected. Because counts were too low, about 18 rarely observed V segments, including chromosome 9 orphons, were left out of the earlier analysis of roughly 600 of the donors. When HLA alleles, especially DR and DQ, strongly co-occurred, TCR associations were difficult to assign to individual alleles. Most CMV-associated TCR beta chains appeared to be HLA-restricted in a later analysis, and the HLA associations seemed to be driven largely by CMV exposure. Across donors, most TCR sequences were observed very rarely, whereas some public TCRs were present in many individuals. In a later analysis, HLA-associated TCR beta chains showed more clonal expansion and lower generation probabilities than non-associated chains that were equally common. Immune exposure information for the cohort was limited to CMV serostatus. A few of the identified cytomegalovirus-associated TCR beta chains were confirmed in vitro to be specific for cytomegalovirus antigens. According to the authors, the approach could potentially be generalized to other disease states and immunological phenotypes. According to a later genetic analysis, donors in an Asian-associated ancestry cluster had fewer N-insertions in productive TCRs than the approximately 670-donor mean. The presence/absence analyses assumed that sequencing depth was roughly uniform across donors, and that assumption may not be true. In a later analysis, 15,000 to 20,000 TCR beta sequences were associated with specific HLA alleles at a false discovery rate of 0.05. Because HLA typing was unavailable for some donors at each locus, only the typed subset was used in association tests. Several of the top co-occurrence clusters appeared to be linked to parvovirus B19, influenza, CMV and Epstein-Barr virus, according to a later analysis. Linkage disequilibrium might explain the correlated functional status among segregating V segments, but an unknown experimental factor could not be ruled out. An association between a missense DCLRE1C variant and V-gene and J-gene trimming of TCR beta chains was found in a later genetic analysis and replicated in an independent cohort. According to a later analysis, TCR association rates differed among HLA loci, with DRB1 alleles showing the most associated TCRs and HLA-C alleles showing the fewest. A further reported finding was that TCR beta sequences accurately predicted the HLA-A and HLA-B alleles for most subjects in the first cohort. An earlier analysis of approximately 590 of the donors showed that most TCR beta V segments appeared in productive rearrangements either about 90% or about 30% of the time, which broadly matched IMGT annotations. The 87-base-pair reads could not distinguish some IMGT-functional V segments, including TRBV6-2 and TRBV6-3, so those segments were excluded. Cytomegalovirus status was reported to be diagnosed by the classifier with high specificity and sensitivity in both the original and validation cohorts.

The clonotype was recovered from a boy aged 2 to 10 in good health and CMV-seronegative. The sample taken for sequencing was PBMCs. The chain couples TRBV4-1 to TRBJ1-3; TRBD1 could be the D gene, as 5 bases match. CDR3 protein: CASSPLPSRVGGNTIYF. The nucleotides read TGCGCCAGCAGCCCCCTCCCCAGCAGGGTGGGTGGAAACACCATATATTTT.